This entry concerns a single T cell receptor (beta chain). This receptor's antigen is unknown. Within one base of it there is no much larger clone, and no base qualities were kept. These data come from a study of cytomegalovirus exposure and HLA in healthy donors (dated by TCRdb to the late 2010s). About the full investigation: According to an earlier analysis of several hundred of the donors, 150 million to 200 million T cells yielded approximately 120 million unique TCR beta sequences and about 300 Gb of sequence data. Approximately 300 gigabases of sequencing data and 91 million or so unique TCR sequences made up an early release that covered 500 to 650 HLA-typed donors. Among the approximately 420 genotyped donors, roughly 80% belonged to the genetic ancestry cluster associated with self-reported Caucasian donors. The study aimed to test whether cataloging public T cell receptors could reveal signatures of past pathogen exposure. The T cell repertoires of several hundred subjects were profiled by immunosequencing and related to cytomegalovirus serostatus. Besides the first cohort of 666 subjects, a separate validation cohort made up of 120 or so different subjects was used. To predict cytomegalovirus infection status, the study combined high-throughput TCR immunosequencing, statistical association of individual TCRs with disease status, and machine learning. In a later analysis, previously published TCR beta repertoires from several hundred donors were re-analyzed and high-resolution HLA genotyping was added so that TCR occurrence patterns could be studied. The later analysis used no new phenotypic data to find candidate immune exposures, relying instead on TCR beta sequences and their occurrence across donors. An earlier analysis of a few hundred of the donors applied high-throughput TCR beta sequencing to assess whether each TCR beta V gene segment acted as functional or pseudogenic. Donor age, sex, ethnicity and CMV serostatus were compiled together with the repertoire data. In a later genetic analysis, genome-wide SNP genotypes for about 55% of the roughly 670 donors were used, and that subset was treated as a discovery cohort. Every discovery cohort repertoire had been produced on one sequencing platform. HLA typing included class I and class II loci at four-digit resolution. The number of donors typed differed by locus, with about 629-640 for A, B, C, DRB1 and DQB1, around 500 for DQA1, 600 to 610 for DPA1, and approximately 470 for DPB1. A handful of DR-DQ haplotypes were handled as single units for association and clustering because linkage in the cohort was strong. Among a few hundred genotyped donors of the cohort, an average of roughly 240,000 unique TCR beta nucleotide sequences were sequenced per donor, roughly 18% of them non-productive.

Study-wide conclusions, independent of this receptor: A further reported finding was that TCR beta sequences accurately predicted the HLA-A and HLA-B alleles for most subjects in the first cohort. Correlated functional status among segregating V segments might reflect linkage disequilibrium, but an unknown experimental factor could not be ruled out. Presence/absence analyses assumed roughly uniform sequencing depth across donors, an assumption that may not hold. According to a later analysis, TCR association rates differed among HLA loci, with DRB1 alleles showing the most associated TCRs and HLA-C alleles showing the fewest. Across donors, most TCR sequences were observed very rarely, whereas some public TCRs were present in many individuals. The authors suggested that the approach could potentially be generalized to other disease states and immunological phenotypes. In a later analysis, around 17,000 TCR beta sequences were associated with specific HLA alleles at a false discovery rate of 0.05. This cohort had only TCR beta chains sequenced, and the lack of alpha or paired-chain data limited which features could be detected. The study gave a list of 150 to 200 TCR beta chains associated with cytomegalovirus. Assigning TCR associations to individual alleles was difficult when HLA alleles, especially DR and DQ, strongly co-occurred. A cluster of highly shared sequence variants was judged likely to represent a technical artifact of the sequencing pipeline. Several of the top co-occurrence clusters appeared to be linked to parvovirus B19, influenza, CMV and Epstein-Barr virus, according to a later analysis. The 87-base-pair reads could not distinguish some IMGT-functional V segments, including TRBV6-2 and TRBV6-3, so those segments were excluded. Cytomegalovirus status was reported to be diagnosed by the classifier with high specificity and sensitivity in both the original and validation cohorts. Compared with equally common non-associated chains, HLA-associated TCR beta chains in a later analysis were more clonally expanded and had lower generation probabilities. Most CMV-associated TCR beta chains appeared to be HLA-restricted in a later analysis, and the HLA associations seemed to be driven largely by CMV exposure. A later genetic analysis reported fewer N-insertions in productive TCRs among donors in an Asian-associated ancestry cluster than the approximately 700-donor mean. Because counts were too low, approximately 18 rarely observed V segments, including chromosome 9 orphons, were excluded from the earlier analysis of under 650 of the donors. Immune exposure information for the cohort was limited to CMV serostatus. A few of the identified cytomegalovirus-associated TCR beta chains were confirmed in vitro to be specific for cytomegalovirus antigens. A later genetic analysis associated a missense DCLRE1C variant with V-gene and J-gene trimming of TCR beta chains, and an independent cohort replicated the association. In an earlier analysis of approximately 590 of the donors, most TCR beta V segments were observed in productive rearrangements about 87% or about 30% of the time, broadly matching IMGT annotations. Because some donors lacked HLA typing at each locus, the association tests relied only on the typed subset.

The germline V and J ends show losses of 1 base and 1 base respectively, and no gene match explains 2 bases of the junction. CDR1 and CDR2, per the germline V gene, are LGHNA and YNFKEQ. From the cysteine through the phenylalanine, the CDR3 covers 15 amino acids. Only CDR3 DNA remains: 45 bases, in frame from the first base. The cohort comprised some 730 healthy bone marrow donors. At the time of sampling, every cohort member was nominally healthy, though immune exposures that went unrecorded were likely present. The donor tested CMV seronegative and was one of the 352 seronegative cohort members. Each donor provided a peripheral blood sample, and peripheral blood mononuclear cells were used for TCR beta sequencing. The Qiagen DNeasy Blood Extraction Kit was used to extract genomic DNA from the blood cell samples. Library construction relied on the immunoSEQ multiplex PCR assay. For the multiplex PCR, a mixture combining 60 forward primers for TCR Vbeta segments and 13 reverse primers for TCR Jbeta segments was used. Amplification of the CDR3 region of rearranged TCR beta genes was performed with a multiplex PCR assay on genomic DNA. Amplified TCR beta libraries were sequenced as 87-base-pair reads on the Illumina HiSeq System. As for how the authors treated the data: In a later analysis, tens of millions of unique TCR beta chains were counted across the 650 to 750 repertoires, and roughly 11 million of these chains were shared by at least two donors. A nearest-neighbor algorithm error-corrected the raw reads and collapsed the reads into unique sequences, merging closely related sequences to remove PCR and sequencing errors. CDR3 sequences were aligned to IMGT reference sequences to assign V, D and J gene segments. Each retained sequence needed at least a six-nucleotide match to both a V gene segment and a J gene segment. A rearrangement was called productive if the CDR3 had no stop codons and remained in frame with V and J, and every other rearrangement was called non-productive. Following IMGT convention, CDR3 was defined as the stretch from the second conserved V-encoded cysteine up to the conserved J-encoded phenylalanine. The earlier analysis of approximately 590 of the donors excluded any sequence lacking an unambiguous match to a single V gene segment. In an earlier analysis of more than 500 of the donors, a V segment was called functional when productive rearrangements were above 56.7%, and segregating when the standard deviation between donors exceeded 5%. A statistical classification framework was built for diagnosing cytomegalovirus status from the catalog of TCR beta chain sequences. In a later analysis, V and J genes were assigned by comparing TCR nucleotide sequences against IMGT/GENE-DB human TR gene sequences. Using the TCRdist pipeline, a later analysis assigned CDR3 sequences along with most-parsimonious VDJ recombination scenarios. In a later analysis, each TCR beta chain was defined by its CDR3 amino acid sequence together with its V-gene family, and reads lacking a unique V-gene family were excluded. As a way to deal with suspected cross-contamination and a sequencing artifact, a later analysis dropped 592 nucleotide sequences that were highly shared and had low generation probability. In a later analysis, a clonal expansion index for each public chain was calculated from normalized within-repertoire ranks of inferred template counts. Generation probabilities in a later analysis came from a VDJ recombination model fitted to out-of-frame rearrangements, and those results were checked against IGoR. In a later analysis, TCR-TCR, TCR-HLA and TCR-CMV co-occurrence was scored with hypergeometric tests, and a repertoire-size bias correction was applied to TCR pairs. To estimate false discovery rates, a later analysis permuted the HLA or CMV assignments 20 times. A later analysis grouped co-occurring TCRs with DBSCAN, adding TCRdist sequence similarity when clustering within HLA-allele-positive subsets. Repertoires with fewer than 30,000 or more than 120,000 public chains, plus five repertoires with anomalous nucleotide sharing, were excluded from co-occurrence clustering. Not all clones reach the TCRdb copy of this immuneACCESS table, which keeps in-frame sequences only. Checked studies attribute under half of the gap to unresolved V genes and leave the rest unexplained. That table gives V, J and clone size, and the DNA gave D and trimming. In all, the sample holds roughly 57,000 clones, and just under 85% of those were seen once. The top ten clonotypes cover approximately 2.8% of the sample.

The chain links TRBV4-2 with TRBJ2-3; 7 central nucleotides agree with TRBD2. The material sequenced was PBMCs. This TCR derives from a man aged 50-59 years in good health and CMV-seronegative. In nucleotide form, the sequence is TGTGCCAGCAGCCAAGCCCGGGGGGGCACAGATACGCAGTATTTT. This encodes CASSQARGGTDTQYF.